This TCR beta chain comes out of a study of shared T cell receptors in the human thymus. Germline loops: CDR1 MDHEN, CDR2 SYDVKM. The ends were cut back, 6 bases at V and 7 bases at J, with 16 bases in the middle. The CDR3 extends over 14 amino acids. Profiling relied on immunoSEQ multiplex PCR, and the TCRdb table lists in-frame clones only, not all of them. The top ten clones hold 0.0094% of a sample with about 710,000 clones, around 87% of them seen once. These data are also associated with another study on human thymus T cells. As reported in that work: Thymus pieces cut out during corrective heart surgery were the tissue that was used.

Material: thymocytes. The chain employs TRBV28 and TRBJ2-1, with D perhaps matching TRBD1 (6 bases). The sequence was collected from a boy younger than two with a congenital heart defect. CDR3 in amino acids: CASRWGNGQNEQFF. In DNA, the CDR3 is TGTGCCAGCAGGTGGGGGAATGGACAGAATGAGCAGTTCTTC.